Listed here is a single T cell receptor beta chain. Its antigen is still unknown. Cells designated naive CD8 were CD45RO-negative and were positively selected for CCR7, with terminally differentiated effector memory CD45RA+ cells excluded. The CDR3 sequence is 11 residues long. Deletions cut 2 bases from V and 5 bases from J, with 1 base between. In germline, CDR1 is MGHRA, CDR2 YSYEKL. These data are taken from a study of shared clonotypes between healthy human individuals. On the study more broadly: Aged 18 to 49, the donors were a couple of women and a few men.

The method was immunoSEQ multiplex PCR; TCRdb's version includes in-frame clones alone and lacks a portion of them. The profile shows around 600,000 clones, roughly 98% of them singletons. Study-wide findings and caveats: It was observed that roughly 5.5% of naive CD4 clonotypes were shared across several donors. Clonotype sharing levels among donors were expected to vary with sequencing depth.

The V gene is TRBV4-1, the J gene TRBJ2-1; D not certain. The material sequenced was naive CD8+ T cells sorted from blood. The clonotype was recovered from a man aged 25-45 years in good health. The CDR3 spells CASSQNNEQFF. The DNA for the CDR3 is TGCGCCAGCAGCCAAAACAATGAGCAGTTCTTC.